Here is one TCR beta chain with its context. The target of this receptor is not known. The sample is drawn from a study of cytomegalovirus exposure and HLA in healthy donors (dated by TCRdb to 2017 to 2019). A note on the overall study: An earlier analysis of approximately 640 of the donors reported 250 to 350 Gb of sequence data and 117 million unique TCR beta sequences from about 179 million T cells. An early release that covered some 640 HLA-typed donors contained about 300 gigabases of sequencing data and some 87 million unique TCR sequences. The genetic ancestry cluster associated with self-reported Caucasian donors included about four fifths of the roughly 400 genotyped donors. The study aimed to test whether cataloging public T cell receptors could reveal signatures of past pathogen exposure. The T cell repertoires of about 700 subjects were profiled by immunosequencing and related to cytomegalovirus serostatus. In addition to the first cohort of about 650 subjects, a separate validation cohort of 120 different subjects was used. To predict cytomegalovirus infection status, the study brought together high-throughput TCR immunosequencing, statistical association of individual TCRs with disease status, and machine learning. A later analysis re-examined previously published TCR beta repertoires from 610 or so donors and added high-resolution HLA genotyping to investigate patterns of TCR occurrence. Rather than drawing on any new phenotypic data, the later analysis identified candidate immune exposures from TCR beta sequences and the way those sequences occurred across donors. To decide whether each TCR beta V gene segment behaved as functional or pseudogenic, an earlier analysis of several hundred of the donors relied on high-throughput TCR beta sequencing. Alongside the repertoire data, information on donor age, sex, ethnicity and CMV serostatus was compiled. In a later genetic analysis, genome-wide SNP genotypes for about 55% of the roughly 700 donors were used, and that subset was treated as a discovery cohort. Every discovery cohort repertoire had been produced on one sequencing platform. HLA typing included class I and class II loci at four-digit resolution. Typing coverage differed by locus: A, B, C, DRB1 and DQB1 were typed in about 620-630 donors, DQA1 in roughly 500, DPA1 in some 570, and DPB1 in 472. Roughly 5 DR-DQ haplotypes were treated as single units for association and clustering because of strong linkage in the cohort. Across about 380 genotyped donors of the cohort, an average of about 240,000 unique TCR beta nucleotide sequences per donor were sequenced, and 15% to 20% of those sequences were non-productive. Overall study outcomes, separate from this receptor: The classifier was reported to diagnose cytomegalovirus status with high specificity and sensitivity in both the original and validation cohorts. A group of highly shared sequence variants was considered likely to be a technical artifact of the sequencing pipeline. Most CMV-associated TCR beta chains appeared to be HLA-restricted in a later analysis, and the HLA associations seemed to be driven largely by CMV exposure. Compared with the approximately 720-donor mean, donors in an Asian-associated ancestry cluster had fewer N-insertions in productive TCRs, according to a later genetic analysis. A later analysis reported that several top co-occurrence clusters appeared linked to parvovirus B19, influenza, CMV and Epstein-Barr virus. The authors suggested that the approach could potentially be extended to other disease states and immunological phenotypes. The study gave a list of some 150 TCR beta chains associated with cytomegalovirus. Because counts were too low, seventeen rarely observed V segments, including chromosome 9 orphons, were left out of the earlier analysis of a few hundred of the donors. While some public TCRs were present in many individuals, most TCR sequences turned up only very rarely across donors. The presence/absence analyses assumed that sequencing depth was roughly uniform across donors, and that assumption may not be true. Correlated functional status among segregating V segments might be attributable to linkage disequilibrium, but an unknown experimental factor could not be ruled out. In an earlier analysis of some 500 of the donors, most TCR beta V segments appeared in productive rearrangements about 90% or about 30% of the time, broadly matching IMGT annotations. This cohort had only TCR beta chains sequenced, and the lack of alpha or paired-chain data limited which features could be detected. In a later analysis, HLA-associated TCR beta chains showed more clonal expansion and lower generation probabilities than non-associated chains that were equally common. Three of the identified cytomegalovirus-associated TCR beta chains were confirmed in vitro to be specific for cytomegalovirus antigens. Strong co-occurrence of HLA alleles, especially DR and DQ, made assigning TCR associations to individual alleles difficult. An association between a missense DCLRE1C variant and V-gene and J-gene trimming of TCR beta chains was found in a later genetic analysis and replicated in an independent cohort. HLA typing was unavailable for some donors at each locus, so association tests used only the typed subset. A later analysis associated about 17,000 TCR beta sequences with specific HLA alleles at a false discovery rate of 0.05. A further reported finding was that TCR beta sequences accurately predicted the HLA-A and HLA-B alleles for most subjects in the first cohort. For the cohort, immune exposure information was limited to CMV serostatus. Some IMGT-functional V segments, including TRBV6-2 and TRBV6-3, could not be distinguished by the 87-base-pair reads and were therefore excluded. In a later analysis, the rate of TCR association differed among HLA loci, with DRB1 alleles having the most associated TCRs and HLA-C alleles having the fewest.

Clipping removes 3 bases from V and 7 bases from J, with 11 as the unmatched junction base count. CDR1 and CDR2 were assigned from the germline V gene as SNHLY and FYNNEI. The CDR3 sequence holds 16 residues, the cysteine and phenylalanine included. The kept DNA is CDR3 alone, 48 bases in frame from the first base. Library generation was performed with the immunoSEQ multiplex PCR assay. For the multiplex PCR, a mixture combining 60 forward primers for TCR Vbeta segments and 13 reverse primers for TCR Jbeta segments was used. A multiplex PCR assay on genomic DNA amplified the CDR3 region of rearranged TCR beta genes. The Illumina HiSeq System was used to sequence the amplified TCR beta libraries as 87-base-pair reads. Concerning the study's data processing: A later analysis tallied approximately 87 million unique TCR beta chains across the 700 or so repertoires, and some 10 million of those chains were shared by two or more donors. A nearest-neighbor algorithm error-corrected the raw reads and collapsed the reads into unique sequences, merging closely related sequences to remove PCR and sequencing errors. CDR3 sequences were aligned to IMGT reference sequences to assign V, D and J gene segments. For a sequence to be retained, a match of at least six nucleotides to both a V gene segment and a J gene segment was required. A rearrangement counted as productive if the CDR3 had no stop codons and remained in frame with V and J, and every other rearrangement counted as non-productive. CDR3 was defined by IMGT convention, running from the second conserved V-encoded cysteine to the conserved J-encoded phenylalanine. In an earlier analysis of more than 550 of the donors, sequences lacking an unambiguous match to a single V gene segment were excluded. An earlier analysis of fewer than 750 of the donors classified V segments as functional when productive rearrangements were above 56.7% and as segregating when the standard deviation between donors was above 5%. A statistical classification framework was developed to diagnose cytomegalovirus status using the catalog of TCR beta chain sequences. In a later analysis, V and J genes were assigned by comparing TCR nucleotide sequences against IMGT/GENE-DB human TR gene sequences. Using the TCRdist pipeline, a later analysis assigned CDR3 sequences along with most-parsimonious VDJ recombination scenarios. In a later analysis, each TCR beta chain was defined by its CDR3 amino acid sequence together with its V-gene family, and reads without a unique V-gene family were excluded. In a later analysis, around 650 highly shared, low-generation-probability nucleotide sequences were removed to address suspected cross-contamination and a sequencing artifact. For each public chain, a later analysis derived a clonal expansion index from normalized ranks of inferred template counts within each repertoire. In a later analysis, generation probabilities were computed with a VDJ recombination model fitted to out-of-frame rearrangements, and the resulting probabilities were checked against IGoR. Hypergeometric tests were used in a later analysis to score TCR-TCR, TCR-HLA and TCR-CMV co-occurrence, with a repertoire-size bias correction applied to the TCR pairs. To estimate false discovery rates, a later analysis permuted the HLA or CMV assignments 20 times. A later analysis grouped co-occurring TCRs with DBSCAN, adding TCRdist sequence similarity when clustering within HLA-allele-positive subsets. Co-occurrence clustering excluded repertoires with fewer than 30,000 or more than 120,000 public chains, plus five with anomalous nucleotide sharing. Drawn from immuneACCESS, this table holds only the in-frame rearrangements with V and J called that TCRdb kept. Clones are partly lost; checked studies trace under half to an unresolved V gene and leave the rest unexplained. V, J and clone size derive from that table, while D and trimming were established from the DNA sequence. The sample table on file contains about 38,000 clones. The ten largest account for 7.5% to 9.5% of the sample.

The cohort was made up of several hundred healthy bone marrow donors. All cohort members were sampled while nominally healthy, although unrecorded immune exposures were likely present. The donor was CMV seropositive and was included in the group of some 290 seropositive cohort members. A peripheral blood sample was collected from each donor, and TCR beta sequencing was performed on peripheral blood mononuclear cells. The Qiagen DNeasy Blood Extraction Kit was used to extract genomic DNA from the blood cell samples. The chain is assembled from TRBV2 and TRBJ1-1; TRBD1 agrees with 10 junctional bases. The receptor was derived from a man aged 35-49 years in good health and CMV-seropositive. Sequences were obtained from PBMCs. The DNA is TGTGCCAGCAGTGATCCCGGGACAGGGGTTCAGGGTGAAGCTTTCTTT. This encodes CASSDPGTGVQGEAFF. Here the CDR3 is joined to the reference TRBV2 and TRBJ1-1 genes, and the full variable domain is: EPEVTQTPSHQVTQMGQEVILRCVPISNHLYFYWYRQILGQKVEFLVSFYNNEISEKSEIFDDQFSVERPDGSNFTLKIRSTKLEDSAMYFCASSDPGTGVQGEAFFGQGTRLTVV.